These 27 T cell receptor beta chains were sequenced from one sample in a study of T cell responses to AZD1222 COVID-19 vaccine. Assay: immunoSEQ multiplex PCR; the TCRdb copy retains only in-frame clones and omits some. Altogether approximately 150,000 clones are present, approximately 90% being singletons, with the ten largest covering about 4%. Specimen: peripheral blood, collected 28 days after the second AZD1222 dose. The receptors come from an adult who received the AZD1222 COVID-19 vaccine.

The chain couples TRBV9 to TRBJ1-5; D not certain. Germline V gene lookup returns CDR1 SGDLS and CDR2 YYNGEE. V lost 4 bases, J lost 4 bases, and 18 bases lay in between. The CDR3 length is 16 residues. For the CDR3, the DNA is TGTGCCAGCAGCCCTCACCCGTCCCGCGGGAATCAGCCCCAGCATTTT. Protein: CASSPHPSRGNQPQHF. The full variable domain, rest sourced from reference TRBV9 and TRBJ1-5, is DSGVTQTPKHLITATGQRVTLRCSPRSGDLSVYWYQQSLDQGLQFLIQYYNGEERAKGNILERFSAQQFPDLHSELNLSSLELGDSALYFCASSPHPSRGNQPQHFGDGTRLSIL.

Only a few counts were recorded for this clone. The chain recombines TRBV4-3 with TRBJ2-3; 10 bases map to TRBD2. The CDR3 covers 16 residues. Germline CDR1 and CDR2: LGHNA and YSLEER. The V and J ends lost 5 bases and 5 bases, in that order; junction bases with no gene match: 10. The CDR3 here is CASSSWTSGYGDTQYF. The CDR3 nucleotides read TGCGCCAGCAGCTCATGGACTAGCGGATATGGAGATACGCAGTATTTT.

This chain joins TRBV28 and TRBJ1-4; D is possibly TRBD1 (5 bases). The CDR3 runs to 16 residues. Trimming removed 5 bases at V and 0 bases at J, with 13 bases between. Germline-derived CDR1 and CDR2 are MDHEN and SYDVKM. In DNA, the CDR3 is TGTGCCAGCAGTCTTGACCAGGGTACAACTAATGAAAAACTGTTTTTT. The encoded protein is CASSLDQGTTNEKLFF.

This chain uses TRBV2 with TRBJ1-1; unclear D gene. The germline gives CDR1 SNHLY, CDR2 FYNNEI. This CDR3 is 13 amino acids long. V was trimmed by 4 bases and J by 1 base, leaving 7 bases between them. The CDR3 reads CASSAQSNTEAFF. The CDR3, as DNA: TGTGCCAGCAGTGCTCAATCGAACACTGAAGCTTTCTTT.

The V and J genes are TRBV7-9 and TRBJ1-5; 11 bases align to TRBD1. Trimming took 4 bases from V and 10 from J; bases not matched to a gene: 6. Germline loops: CDR1 SEHNR, CDR2 FQNEAQ (reference sequence). This CDR3 is built from 14 residues. CDR3 bases: TGTGCCAGCAGCTGGACAGGGGGCGGAGAACCCCAGCATTTT. This encodes CASSWTGGGEPQHF.

This chain connects TRBV7-2 to TRBJ2-3, with 8 bases matching TRBD2. With 0 bases clipped from V and 5 bases from J, the junction kept 10 bases outside the gene matches. This CDR3 comprises 17 residues. CDR1 and CDR2 from the germline V gene are SGHTA and FQGNSA. The CDR3 DNA sequence: TGTGCCAGCAGCTTAGCGCTGTTAGCGGGATTCAAAGATACGCAGTATTTT. It is translated as CASSLALLAGFKDTQYF.

V gene TRBV19 combines with J gene TRBJ2-5, with 7 nucleotides matching TRBD2. V lost 3 bases to trimming and J lost 4 bases; unmatched junction nucleotides: 11. The CDR3 has 16 amino acids. Germline CDR1 and CDR2: LNHDA and SQIVND (reference sequence). The CDR3 nucleotides are TGTGCCAGTAGTATGTGGGATAGCGGGCCAGGAGAGACCCAGTACTTC. Protein product: CASSMWDSGPGETQYF. The full variable domain, its missing parts supplied by reference TRBV19 and TRBJ2-5, is DGGITQSPKYLFRKEGQNVTLSCEQNLNHDAMYWYRQDPGQGLRLIYYSQIVNDFQKGDIAEGYSVSREKKESFPLTVTSAQKNPTAFYLCASSMWDSGPGETQYFGPGTRLLVL.

The V call is TRBV6-5, the J call TRBJ1-1; D remains unclear. CDR1 is MNHEY, CDR2 SVGAGI, per germline. The CDR3 sequence is 13 residues long. Trimming pared 7 bases from V and 1 base from J, leaving 10 bases between. This CDR3 reads CASIGRQNTEAFF. CDR3 nucleotides: TGTGCCAGCATCGGACGGCAGAACACTGAAGCTTTCTTT.

This chain uses TRBV4-3 with TRBJ2-1, with 8 bases aligning to TRBD1. The CDR3 length is 16 residues. V was clipped by 2 bases and J by 5 bases; unmatched bases: 8. CDR1 is LGHNA, CDR2 YSLEER, per germline. The CDR3 coding sequence is TGCGCCAGCAGCCAAAACCCGGGACAGGTAGACAATGAGCAGTTCTTC. It encodes CASSQNPGQVDNEQFF.

On this clone itself: One end of the junction does not line up with germline, which may come from a read error. The chain uses TRBV18 and TRBJ2-3; D is possibly TRBD1 or TRBD2 (5 bases each). CDR1 and CDR2 (germline): KGHSH, LQKENI. CDR3 length: 16 residues. DNA of the CDR3: TGTGCCAGCTCTCCACCCGGGACCACCCTCATTGATACGCAGTATTTT. Protein product: CASSPPGTTLIDTQYF.

The chain uses TRBV7-2 and TRBJ2-7; 14 bases are shared with TRBD2. Germline V gene sequence: CDR1 SGHTA, CDR2 FQGNSA. The CDR3 contains 16 residues. The V and J ends lost 4 bases and 7 bases, in that order; junction bases with no gene match: 9. In DNA form, the CDR3 reads TGTGCCAGCAGCTCCCAGGGACTAGCGGGAGTGGGGGAGCAGTACTTC. It specifies CASSSQGLAGVGEQYF.

DNA of the CDR3: TGCGCCAGCAGCTTGAATGGACGCAGTCGGGGGTATGGCTACACCTTC. Translation: CASSLNGRSRGYGYTF. This chain joins TRBV5-1 and TRBJ1-2, with D maybe TRBD1 (5 bases). Trimming pared 1 base from V and 5 bases from J, leaving 18 bases between. This CDR3 contains 16 residues. CDR1 is SGHRS and CDR2 is YFSETQ in the germline V gene.

The J gene is TRBJ2-2, the V gene TRBV2, with D hard to call. The germline V and J ends were trimmed by 3 bases and 0 bases, with 11 bases remaining between them. This CDR3 region has 16 residues. CDR1 SNHLY and CDR2 FYNNEI come from the germline V gene. The CDR3 region is CASSEQGSANTGELFF. In DNA form, the CDR3 reads TGTGCCAGCAGTGAGCAAGGATCCGCGAACACCGGGGAGCTGTTTTTT.

In nucleotides, the CDR3 is TGTGCCAGCTCACCGAGCGACAGGGCGAGGACTGAAGCTTTCTTT. The encoded protein is CASSPSDRARTEAFF. The chain couples TRBV18 to TRBJ1-1; TRBD1 aligns across 7 bases. V was clipped by 3 bases and J by 5 bases; unmatched bases: 9. CDR3 length equals 15 residues. Looked up from germline, CDR1 is KGHSH and CDR2 is LQKENI.

The chain joins TRBV3-1 (or the pseudogene TRBV3-2) to TRBJ2-3, with D perhaps TRBD2 (6 bases). Germline lookup yields CDR1 LGHDT and CDR2 YNNKEL (reference sequence). The CDR3 is 13 residues long. Trimming shortened V by 5 bases and J by 6 bases, and 12 bases separated the two germline ends. CDR3 amino acids: CASSSLRGDTQYF. CDR3 DNA sequence: TGTGCCAGCAGCTCCCTTCGGGGGGATACGCAGTATTTT.

The gene calls are TRBV3-1 (or the pseudogene TRBV3-2) and TRBJ2-1, with no clear D. Trimming cost V 1 base and J 4 bases, with 14 bases left between them. The CDR3 is made up of 16 amino acids. Germline CDR1 LGHDT, CDR2 YNNKEL (reference sequence). The CDR3 protein is CASSQGMGRTYNEQFF. Here the CDR3 DNA reads TGTGCCAGCAGCCAAGGGATGGGCCGAACATACAATGAGCAGTTCTTC.

The chain has TRBV4-3 and TRBJ2-7; D is possibly TRBD2 (5 bases). In germline, CDR1 is LGHNA, CDR2 YSLEER. Trimming stripped 0 bases from V and 6 bases from J, with 9 bases between. The CDR3 has 13 amino acids. The chain's CDR3 is CASSQDSAAEQYF. For the CDR3, the DNA is TGCGCCAGCAGCCAAGATTCAGCGGCCGAGCAGTACTTC.

This clone was seen a handful of times. The chain recombines TRBV7-5 with TRBJ1-5; the D segment call TRBD1 is taken from the table without a DNA check. TRBV7-5 is a documented pseudogene. CDR3 length: 14 residues. CDR3 in amino acids: CVRSPRGSNQPQHF. DNA for the CDR3: TGTGTCAGAAGCCCCAGGGGTAGCAATCAGCCCCAGCATTTT.

Only one count was recorded for this clone. The gene calls are TRBV6-5 and TRBJ2-7, with a tentative D call TRBD2 (5 bases). Germline V gives CDR1 MNHEY, CDR2 SVGAGI. Trimming pared 6 bases from V and 3 bases from J, leaving 18 bases between. The CDR3 sequence is 15 residues long. The CDR3 nucleotides read TGTGCCAGCAGCCTCAACCCCCACAGCGGCTACGAGCAGTACTTC. Residues: CASSLNPHSGYEQYF.

This clone was observed once. The rearrangement uses TRBV15 and TRBJ1-2; 9 nucleotides align to TRBD1. V gave up 5 bases and J gave up 4 bases; unmatched junction bases: 2. The CDR3 length is 13 residues. Germline CDR1 reads LNHNV; CDR2 reads YYDKDF (reference sequence). The CDR3: CATSGQGSYGYTF. DNA for the CDR3: TGTGCCACCAGCGGACAGGGGTCCTATGGCTACACCTTC.

The genes are TRBV2 and TRBJ1-3; D gene ambiguous. Germline CDR1 is SNHLY and CDR2 is FYNNEI. V was cut by 6 bases and J by 0 bases, with 12 bases left in between. This CDR3 comprises 15 residues. For the CDR3, the DNA is TGTGCCAGCAGGATATCGGGCCCCTCTGGAAACACCATATATTTT. Amino acid sequence: CASRISGPSGNTIYF. The entire variable domain, with the rest obtained from reference TRBV2 and TRBJ1-3, is as follows: EPEVTQTPSHQVTQMGQEVILRCVPISNHLYFYWYRQILGQKVEFLVSFYNNEISEKSEIFDDQFSVERPDGSNFTLKIRSTKLEDSAMYFCASRISGPSGNTIYFGEGSWLTVV.

This chain joins TRBV2 and TRBJ1-5; D is unresolved. Germline V CDR1 and CDR2: SNHLY, FYNNEI. CDR3 size: 16 residues. The germline V and J ends were trimmed by 2 bases and 1 base, with 12 bases remaining between them. The CDR3 DNA is TGTGCCAGCAGTGAAAGGGCGGCTCGAAGCAATCAGCCCCAGCATTTT. It encodes CASSERAARSNQPQHF.

V is TRBV12-3 or TRBV12-4 and J is TRBJ1-6; D unclear. V lost 3 bases to trimming and J lost 8 bases, with 5 bases between them. There are 12 residues in the CDR3. The CDR3, as DNA: TGTGCCAGCAGTTTTGGGGATTCACCCCTCCACTTT. It encodes CASSFGDSPLHF.

The rearrangement joins TRBV7-9 to TRBJ1-4; 8 bases align to TRBD1. Trimming cost V 11 bases and J 3 bases; bases outside gene matches: 8. The germline CDR1 and CDR2 sequences are SEHNR and FQNEAQ (reference sequence). This CDR3 has 14 residues. The CDR3 nucleotides read TGTGCCCATCCGGTGGACAGGGCTAATGAAAAACTGTTTTTT. It yields the protein CAHPVDRANEKLFF.

The CDR3 loop reads CASSGGTLISGNTIYF. In DNA form, the CDR3 reads TGCGCCAGCAGTGGGGGGACCTTAATCTCTGGAAACACCATATATTTT. This chain joins TRBV5-1 and TRBJ1-3, with D possibly TRBD1 on 5 matching bases. This CDR3 is built from 16 residues. The V gene's germline CDR1 is SGHRS and CDR2 YFSETQ. Trimming cost V 5 bases and J 0 bases, with 15 bases left between them.

The chain recombines TRBV27 with TRBJ2-7; 7 bases align to TRBD1. Germline-derived CDR1 and CDR2 are MNHEY and SMNVEV (reference sequence). There are 16 residues in the CDR3. Trimming removed 5 bases from V and 4 bases from J; junction bases left unmatched: 14. CDR3 in amino acids: CASSPLGQAAIYEQYF. The CDR3, as DNA: TGTGCCAGCAGTCCCCTCGGACAGGCGGCAATATACGAGCAGTACTTC.

This chain connects TRBV5-5 to TRBJ2-1; D is uncertain. The V end lost 4 bases, the J end lost 8 bases, and 10 bases lay between the germline ends. Germline loops: CDR1 SGHKS, CDR2 YYEKEE (reference sequence). CDR3 length: 12 amino acids. CDR3 sequence (DNA): TGTGCCAGCAGCAGACAAGGCGATGAGCAGTTCTTC. Protein sequence: CASSRQGDEQFF.